This T cell receptor (beta chain) came from a study of neurological immune-mediated disorders. The CDR3 length is 15 residues. V was shortened by 4 bases and J by 2 bases, with 14 bases between the two germline ends. Germline CDR1 reads SGHTA; CDR2 reads FQGNSA. This clonotype was detected many times. As for the cDNA, it was generated by 5'RACE with 10-nucleotide random UMIs. TCRdb reanalysed the 5' RACE reads using MiXCR and keeps one entry per CDR3 protein. The sample includes about 70,000 distinct CDR3 sequences, roughly 4.8% of them seen just once. V gene TRBV7-2 combines with J gene TRBJ2-5, with a tentative D call TRBD2 (6 bases). This sequence originates from a woman in her seventies with multiple sclerosis. Specimen: PBMCs. The CDR3 loop reads CASSSWGGGQETQYF. CDR3 DNA: TGTGCCAGCAGCTCTTGGGGAGGAGGACAAGAGACCCAGTACTTC. The whole variable domain, filled in from reference TRBV7-2 and TRBJ2-5, reads GAGVSQSPSNKVTEKGKDVELRCDPISGHTALYWYRQSLGQGLEFLIYFQGNSAPDKSGLPSDRFSAERTGGSVSTLTIQRTQQEDSAVYLCASSSWGGGQETQYFGPGTRLLVL.